Presented here are 10 T cell receptor beta chains from one specimen sequenced in a study of cytotoxic CD8 clonotypes in ibrutinib-treated CLL. The data were produced by immunoSEQ multiplex PCR, yet TCRdb's version contains in-frame clones alone and is incomplete. The table shows some 140,000 clones, with around three quarters occurring only once. The sample in question was PBMCs, obtained after 12 months of ibrutinib treatment. These receptors all come from a human donor with chronic lymphocytic leukemia.

The chain employs TRBV6-5 and TRBJ1-5, with D uncertain. Germline values: CDR1 MNHEY, CDR2 SVGAGI. This CDR3 region has 12 residues. Trimming stripped 2 bases from V and 6 bases from J, with 5 bases between. The CDR3 spells CASSYASQPQHF. The DNA for the CDR3 is TGTGCCAGCAGTTACGCCAGTCAGCCCCAGCATTTT.

The CDR3 loop reads CASSPRASVADTIYF. The CDR3 nucleotides read TGTGCCAGCTCACCAAGGGCGTCAGTAGCGGACACCATATATTTT. The J gene is TRBJ1-3, the V gene TRBV18, with unresolved D. V lost 2 bases, J lost 8 bases, and 16 bases lay in between. Per the germline V gene, CDR1 is KGHSH and CDR2 is LQKENI. CDR3 length equals 15 residues.

This clone was seen a few times. V is TRBV13 and J is TRBJ1-2; D gene uncertain. Germline values: CDR1 PRHDT, CDR2 FYEKMQ (reference sequence). This CDR3 is built from 12 residues. V lost 2 bases, J lost 2 bases, and 3 bases lay in between. The CDR3 nucleotides read TGTGCCAGCAGCTTATCCAACTATGGCTACACCTTC. It is translated as CASSLSNYGYTF.

The chain carries TRBV27 and TRBJ2-1; a weak D match, TRBD2 (6 bases). Germline V CDR1 and CDR2: MNHEY, SMNVEV (reference sequence). V was clipped by 0 bases and J by 2 bases, with 20 bases between them. The CDR3 is 19 residues long. The DNA of the CDR3 is TGTGCCAGCAGTTTATCGTTTGTAAGCTCCGGGGGAACCTACAATGAGCAGTTCTTC. It encodes CASSLSFVSSGGTYNEQFF.

The chain uses TRBV19 and TRBJ2-7; the match to TRBD1 covers 7 bases. Looked up from germline, CDR1 is LNHDA and CDR2 is SQIVND (reference sequence). V lost 2 bases to trimming and J lost 3 bases; unmatched junction nucleotides: 7. The CDR3 extends over 15 amino acids. The CDR3 DNA sequence: TGTGCCAGTAGTATACAGGGGGATGGGTACTACGAGCAGTACTTC. Protein sequence: CASSIQGDGYYEQYF.

The chain recombines TRBV27 with TRBJ1-4, with D tentatively TRBD1 (5 bases). CDR1 is MNHEY and CDR2 is SMNVEV in the germline V gene (reference sequence). This CDR3 contains 14 residues. V was shortened by 5 bases and J by 5 bases, with 12 bases between the two germline ends. The CDR3 region is CASSVGTANEKLFF. CDR3 nucleotide sequence: TGTGCCAGCAGTGTCGGGACCGCGAATGAAAAACTGTTTTTT.

The rearrangement uses TRBV27 and TRBJ1-5; D perhaps matches TRBD1 (6 bases). This CDR3 is 14 amino acids long. Per germline, CDR1 MNHEY and CDR2 SMNVEV (reference sequence). Between the trimmed V and J ends, which lost 4 bases and 5 bases, there was a span of 12 bases. The CDR3: CASSYLQGHQPQHF. The DNA of the CDR3 is TGTGCCAGCAGTTACTTACAGGGTCATCAGCCCCAGCATTTT.

The rearrangement uses TRBV7-2 and TRBJ1-1; 7 bases map to TRBD1. The V segment lost 4 bases and the J segment 1 base; nucleotides outside the gene matches: 0. CDR1 and CDR2 (germline): SGHTA, FQGNSA. The CDR3 length is 13 residues. CDR3 in DNA: TGTGCCAGCAGCTGGACAGGGAACACTGAAGCTTTCTTT. It specifies CASSWTGNTEAFF.

The gene calls are TRBV11-2 and TRBJ2-5; the match to TRBD1 covers 8 bases. CDR1 SGHAT and CDR2 FQNNGV come from the germline V gene. This CDR3 has 16 amino acids. V was pared by 3 bases and J by 2 bases, with 8 bases of the junction left unmatched. CDR3 amino acids: CASSFVSRGPQETQYF. Here the CDR3 DNA reads TGTGCCAGCAGCTTCGTGAGCAGGGGGCCTCAAGAGACCCAGTACTTC. Supplemented by reference TRBV11-2 and TRBJ2-5, the full variable domain reads EAGVAQSPRYKIIEKRQSVAFWCNPISGHATLYWYQQILGQGPKLLIQFQNNGVVDDSQLPKDRFSAERLKGVDSTLKIQPAKLEDSAVYLCASSFVSRGPQETQYFGPGTRLLVL.

The chain links TRBV6-6 to TRBJ2-7; TRBD1 or TRBD2 may be the D gene (7 bases each). The CDR3 is 12 residues long. Germline CDR1 is MNHNY and CDR2 is SVGAGI (reference sequence). Between the trimmed V and J ends, which lost 6 bases and 6 bases, there was a span of 12 bases. The CDR3 loop reads CASRTGRGEQYF. The CDR3 region has the DNA TGTGCCAGCAGGACAGGGAGGGGCGAGCAGTACTTC.